This is a list of T cell receptor beta chains from one sample in a study of graft-versus-host responses after intestinal transplantation. Method: immunoSEQ multiplex PCR; TCRdb's copy keeps in-frame clones and lacks some. The repertoire holds over 85,000 clones, with around 93% as singletons. These receptors are not linked to any known antigen. The sample consisted of unstimulated CD8+ T cells sorted from spleen or lymph node cells, taken before intestinal transplant. The receptors were sampled from a human donor who received an intestinal transplant. The CDR3 runs from the conserved cysteine through the conserved F or W. A D gene is named only where the DNA matches it firmly. Clone size is given for some rows only: seen once, a few or many times, or a class if the clone is expanded.

TRBV5-4,few,TRBJ1-2,.,CASSLGPATNYGYTF,TGTGCCAGCAGCTTGGGGCCAGCAACTAACTATGGCTACACCTTC
TRBV27,.,TRBJ1-5,.,CASSPMWGQPQHF,TGTGCCAGCAGTCCCATGTGGGGTCAGCCCCAGCATTTT
TRBV5-5,.,TRBJ1-1,.,CASSLKFPLRETEAFF,TGTGCCAGCAGCTTGAAGTTCCCCCTCCGGGAGACTGAAGCTTTCTTT
TRBV6-5,few,TRBJ2-7,.,CASSNSYEQYF,TGTGCCAGCAGTAACTCCTACGAGCAGTACTTC
TRBV28,.,TRBJ2-3,.,CASSLGRDEGFAQYF,TGTGCCAGCAGTTTGGGTCGGGACGAGGGATTTGCGCAGTATTTT
TRBV11-2,.,TRBJ2-7,.,CASSLDRDSSYEQYF,TGTGCCAGCAGCTTAGATCGAGACAGTTCCTACGAGCAGTACTTC
TRBV19,.,TRBJ1-1,.,CATTQGHTEAFF,TGTGCCACCACCCAGGGGCACACTGAAGCTTTCTTT
TRBV4-1,.,TRBJ2-5,.,CASSARGETQYF,TGCGCCAGCAGCGCCAGGGGAGAGACCCAGTACTTC
TRBV27,.,TRBJ1-1,.,CASSVPGGEAFF,TGTGCCAGCAGTGTGCCCGGAGGCGAAGCTTTCTTT
TRBV27,.,TRBJ1-2,.,CASSPLANYGYTF,TGTGCCAGCAGTCCCCTCGCCAACTATGGCTACACCTTC
TRBV9,.,TRBJ2-7,.,CASSPRPGVHEQYF,TGTGCCAGCAGCCCCCGACCGGGGGTCCACGAGCAGTACTTC
TRBV13,.,TRBJ2-6,.,CASSLNGGDSGANVLTF,TGTGCCAGCAGCTTGAATGGTGGGGACTCTGGGGCCAACGTCCTGACTTTC
TRBV6-1,.,TRBJ2-2,.,CASSAGALNTGELFF,TGTGCCAGCAGTGCGGGGGCCCTGAACACCGGGGAGCTGTTTTTT
TRBV7-3,.,TRBJ2-3,.,CASSFSGAVADTQYF,TGTGCCAGCAGCTTTTCGGGGGCTGTGGCGGATACGCAGTATTTT
TRBV2,.,TRBJ2-5,.,CASSEANREGETQYF,TGTGCCAGCAGTGAAGCAAACAGGGAGGGAGAGACCCAGTACTTC
TRBV13,.,TRBJ2-2,.,CASSLGRGTGELFF,TGTGCCAGCAGCTTAGGCCGCGGCACCGGGGAGCTGTTTTTT
TRBV27,.,TRBJ2-1,TRBD2,CASSLAGGNNEQFF,TGTGCCAGCAGTTTAGCGGGAGGGAATAATGAGCAGTTCTTC
TRBV7-9,.,TRBJ2-7,.,CASSASSGTAYEQYF,TGTGCCAGCAGCGCAAGCAGCGGGACAGCGTACGAGCAGTACTTC
TRBV9,.,TRBJ2-1,TRBD1,CASSVATGGYNEQFF,TGTGCCAGCAGCGTAGCCACAGGGGGCTACAATGAGCAGTTCTTC
TRBV11-2,.,TRBJ2-7,.,CASSLSPVVYEQYF,TGTGCCAGCAGCTTATCCCCGGTTGTCTACGAGCAGTACTTC
TRBV29-1,.,TRBJ1-5,.,CSVEDRDGRPLAQHF,TGCAGCGTTGAGGACCGGGACGGACGCCCGCTAGCCCAGCATTTT
TRBV7-9,.,TRBJ2-1,.,CASSLSLNNEQFF,TGTGCCAGCAGCTTATCCCTTAACAATGAGCAGTTCTTC
TRBV4-1,.,TRBJ2-1,TRBD1,CASSQDGTGGWNEQFF,TGCGCCAGCAGCCAAGATGGGACAGGGGGTTGGAATGAGCAGTTCTTC
TRBV14,.,TRBJ2-7,TRBD2,CASSQMGRAEQYF,TGTGCCAGCAGCCAAATGGGGAGGGCCGAGCAGTACTTC
TRBV5-4,.,TRBJ2-7,TRBD2,CASSLAGGSLYEQYF,TGTGCCAGCAGCTTGGCGGGCGGGAGTTTGTACGAGCAGTACTTC
TRBV28,.,TRBJ2-7,TRBD2,CASSPTPERGLRYEQYF,TGTGCCAGCAGTCCCACGCCTGAGCGGGGCCTCAGGTACGAGCAGTACTTC
TRBV2,once,TRBJ1-5,.,CASSEMQGNQPQHF,TGTGCCAGCAGTGAAATGCAGGGGAATCAGCCCCAGCATTTT
TRBV7-9,.,TRBJ1-2,.,CASSLETPNYGYTF,TGTGCCAGCAGCTTAGAGACACCCAACTATGGCTACACCTTC
TRBV25-1,.,TRBJ1-2,TRBD1,CASARQGLDGYTF,TGTGCCAGTGCCCGACAGGGGTTAGATGGCTACACCTTC
TRBV6-1,.,TRBJ2-5,.,CASSDFQEQETQYF,TGTGCCAGCAGTGATTTCCAGGAGCAAGAGACCCAGTACTTC
TRBV27,once,TRBJ2-7,TRBD1,CASSADRGLYEQYF,TGTGCCAGCAGCGCAGACAGGGGGCTATACGAGCAGTACTTC
TRBV27,.,TRBJ2-7,.,CASSLVGSYEQYF,TGTGCCAGTTCTCTGGTAGGTTCCTACGAGCAGTACTTC
TRBV5-1,.,TRBJ1-2,.,CASSARGPPNYGYTF,TGCGCCAGCAGCGCGAGGGGCCCCCCTAACTATGGCTACACCTTC
TRBV7-6,.,TRBJ1-1,.,CASSLSYRNEAFF,TGTGCCAGCAGCTTAAGCTACAGAAATGAAGCTTTCTTT
TRBV19,.,TRBJ2-5,.,CASSMGGQPQETQYF,TGTGCCAGTAGTATGGGGGGGCAACCACAAGAGACCCAGTACTTC
TRBV28,.,TRBJ1-4,TRBD1,CASSLPSGTAPEKLFF,TGTGCCAGCAGTCTGCCATCCGGGACAGCGCCTGAAAAACTGTTTTTT
TRBV10-3,.,TRBJ2-1,TRBD1,CAISATGSGNEQFF,TGTGCCATCAGTGCGACAGGGAGTGGCAATGAGCAGTTCTTC
TRBV23-1,.,TRBJ2-7,TRBD1,CASRGQARIEQYF,TGCGCCAGCAGGGGACAGGCTCGAATCGAGCAGTACTTT
TRBV19,.,TRBJ2-5,TRBD1,CASSFGQGVLETQYF,TGTGCCAGTAGTTTCGGACAGGGAGTTTTAGAGACCCAGTACTTC
TRBV27,.,TRBJ2-7,.,CASSLLGGLGEQYF,TGTGCCAGCAGTTTACTGGGGGGACTTGGGGAGCAGTACTTC
TRBV5-4,.,TRBJ1-4,TRBD1,CASSLRGPNEKLFF,TGTGCCAGCAGCTTAAGGGGGCCGAATGAAAAACTGTTTTTT
TRBV25-1,.,TRBJ1-1,.,CASSEFGMGTNTEAFF,TGTGCCAGCAGTGAATTTGGTATGGGCACCAACACTGAAGCTTTCTTT
TRBV4-1,.,TRBJ2-3,.,CASSQGSRTDTQYF,TGCGCCAGCAGCCAGGGGTCGAGAACAGATACGCAGTATTTT
TRBV10-3,once,TRBJ1-1,TRBD1,CAISGEQGAPGAFF,TGTGCCATCAGTGGGGAACAGGGGGCGCCGGGAGCTTTCTTT
TRBV10-3,.,TRBJ1-1,.,CAISELEIHGGTEAFF,TGTGCCATCAGTGAGTTGGAGATCCACGGGGGGACTGAAGCTTTCTTT
TRBV7-9,once,TRBJ2-3,TRBD1,CASSLETRTGETDTQYF,TGTGCCAGCAGCTTAGAAACTCGGACAGGGGAAACAGATACGCAGTATTTT
TRBV7-9,.,TRBJ2-7,TRBD2,CASRLEAPSGKVIYEQYF,TGTGCCAGCAGGTTAGAAGCCCCTAGCGGGAAGGTTATCTACGAGCAGTACTTC
TRBV7-9,.,TRBJ2-5,.,CASSLSLQETQYF,TGTGCCAGCAGCTTGTCTCTCCAAGAGACCCAGTACTTC
TRBV27,.,TRBJ2-3,.,CATWGDSIYSSTDTQYF,TGTGCCACGTGGGGGGACAGTATTTACTCTAGCACAGATACGCAGTATTTT
TRBV19,few,TRBJ1-2,.,CASSIVQDGYGYTF,TGTGCCAGTAGTATAGTTCAGGACGGCTATGGCTACACCTTC
TRBV19,once,TRBJ2-1,.,CATMRETGYNEQFF,TGTGCCACCATGCGGGAAACCGGATACAATGAGCAGTTCTTC
TRBV30,.,TRBJ2-1,TRBD1,CAWSVGQGVLNEQFF,TGTGCCTGGAGTGTAGGACAGGGGGTTTTGAATGAGCAGTTCTTC
TRBV5-5,.,TRBJ2-3,TRBD2,CASSRGTSGRARTDTQYF,TGTGCCAGCAGCCGAGGGACTAGCGGGAGGGCCAGAACAGATACGCAGTATTTT
TRBV11-2,once,TRBJ2-1,TRBD2,CASSSQVASGRAAEQFF,TGTGCCAGCAGCTCCCAGGTAGCTAGCGGGAGAGCTGCTGAGCAGTTCTTC
TRBV10-1,.,TRBJ2-1,TRBD1,CASSEQGVNEQFF,TGCGCCAGCAGCGAACAGGGGGTCAATGAGCAGTTCTTC